The 5 T cell receptor beta chains given below trace back to one sample, sequenced in a study of identical twins. From the 5' RACE reads, TCRdb called clonotypes with MiXCR, one entry per CDR3 protein. The table includes about 240,000 distinct CDR3 sequences, approximately 12% detected once. These data also formed part of another study, on yellow fever vaccine responses in identical twins.

Sequenced sample: memory (CD45RO+) T cells sorted from blood. Every receptor here comes from a woman younger than 30 in good health.

The chain is built from TRBV6-5 and TRBJ2-1, with D perhaps TRBD2 (6 bases). The CDR3 is 15 amino acids. Germline CDR1 and CDR2: MNHEY and SVGAGI. The V end was cut by 4 bases, the J end by 8 bases, with 18 bases between. The CDR3 bases are TGTGCCAGCAGTTCAAATCGCCTCGGGGGTGATGAGCAGTTCTTC. Amino acids: CASSSNRLGGDEQFF.

This clonotype was recorded at least ten times. The gene calls are TRBV10-3 and TRBJ2-3, with D perhaps TRBD2 (5 bases). This CDR3 spans 15 amino acids. V lost 4 bases to trimming and J lost 6 bases, with 17 bases between them. Germline loops: CDR1 ENHRY, CDR2 SYGVKD. CDR3 nucleotides: TGTGCCATCAGTGGACGGTCGGTCGGGAAGGATACGCAGTATTTT. Its translation: CAISGRSVGKDTQYF.

This clonotype occurred a few times. The chain joins TRBV28 to TRBJ2-2, with D possibly being TRBD2 (5 bases). CDR3 length: 15 residues. Trimming took 7 bases from V and 4 from J, leaving 16 bases between them. The germline gives CDR1 MDHEN, CDR2 SYDVKM. The CDR3 nucleotides read TGTGCCAGCATCGGACTGGATAAAGGCACCGGGGAGCTGTTTTTT. Encoded protein: CASIGLDKGTGELFF. The complete variable domain, with remaining parts taken from reference TRBV28 and TRBJ2-2, reads DVKVTQSSRYLVKRTGEKVFLECVQDMDHENMFWYRQDPGLGLRLIYFSYDVKMKEKGDIPEGYSVSREKKERFSLILESASTNQTSMYLCASIGLDKGTGELFFGEGSRLTVL.

The V call is TRBV18, the J call TRBJ2-5; D is possibly TRBD2 (6 bases). CDR1 is KGHSH and CDR2 is LQKENI in the germline V gene. V gave up 1 base and J gave up 4 bases, with 13 bases separating them. The CDR3 is 15 residues long. The CDR3 DNA reads TGTGCCAGCTCACCACTGGGCGGGGCCGGAGAGACCCAGTACTTC. Residues: CASSPLGGAGETQYF.

This clonotype was seen a handful of times. The chain uses TRBV4-1 and TRBJ2-1; possible D gene TRBD2, 6 bases. Between the trimmed V and J ends, which lost 1 base and 12 bases, there was a span of 13 bases. Germline values: CDR1 MGHRA, CDR2 YSYEKL. This CDR3 is built from 13 residues. The CDR3 region is CASSQGEAVGQFF. The CDR3 nucleotides read TGCGCCAGCAGCCAAGGGGAGGCTGTGGGGCAGTTCTTC.